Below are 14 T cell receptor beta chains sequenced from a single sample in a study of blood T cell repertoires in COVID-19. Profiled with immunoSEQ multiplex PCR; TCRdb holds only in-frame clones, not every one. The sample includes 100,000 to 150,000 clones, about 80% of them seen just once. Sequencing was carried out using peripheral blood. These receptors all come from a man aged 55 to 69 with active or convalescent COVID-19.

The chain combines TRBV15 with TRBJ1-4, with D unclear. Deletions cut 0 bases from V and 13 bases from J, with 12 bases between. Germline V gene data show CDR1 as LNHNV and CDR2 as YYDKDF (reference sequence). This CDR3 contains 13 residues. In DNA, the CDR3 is TGTGCCACCAGCAGAGAAAAGCGCACTGGACTGTTTTTT. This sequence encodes CATSREKRTGLFF.

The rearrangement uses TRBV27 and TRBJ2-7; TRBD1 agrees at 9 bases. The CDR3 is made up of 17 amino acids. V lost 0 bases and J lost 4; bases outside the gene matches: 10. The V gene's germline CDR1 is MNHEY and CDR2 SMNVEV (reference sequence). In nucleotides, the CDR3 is TGTGCCAGCAGTTTATCGAGCTACCCGGGACAGGGATACGAGCAGTACTTC. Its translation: CASSLSSYPGQGYEQYF.

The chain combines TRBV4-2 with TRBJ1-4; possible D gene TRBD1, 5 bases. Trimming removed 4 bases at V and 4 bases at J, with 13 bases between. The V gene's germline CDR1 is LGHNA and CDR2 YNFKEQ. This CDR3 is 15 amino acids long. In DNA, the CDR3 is TGTGCCAGCAGCCGTGGGGGACTTCTTAATGAAAAACTGTTTTTT. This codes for CASSRGGLLNEKLFF.

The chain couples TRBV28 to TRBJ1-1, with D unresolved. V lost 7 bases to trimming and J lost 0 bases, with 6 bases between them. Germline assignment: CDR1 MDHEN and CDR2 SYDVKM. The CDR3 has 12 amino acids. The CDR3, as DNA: TGTGCCAGCACCGCGGTGAACACTGAAGCTTTCTTT. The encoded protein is CASTAVNTEAFF.

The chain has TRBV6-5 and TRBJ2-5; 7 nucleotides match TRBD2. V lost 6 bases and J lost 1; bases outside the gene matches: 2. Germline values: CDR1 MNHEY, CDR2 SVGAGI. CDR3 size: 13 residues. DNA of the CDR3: TGTGCCAGCAGGGGGACTACCCAAGAGACCCAGTACTTC. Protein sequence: CASRGTTQETQYF.

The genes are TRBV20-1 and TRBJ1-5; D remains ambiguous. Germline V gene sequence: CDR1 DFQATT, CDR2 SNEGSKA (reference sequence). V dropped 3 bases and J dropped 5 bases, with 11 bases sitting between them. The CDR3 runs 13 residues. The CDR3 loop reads CSASYGGDQPQHF. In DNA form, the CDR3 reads TGCAGTGCTAGTTATGGTGGAGATCAGCCCCAGCATTTT.

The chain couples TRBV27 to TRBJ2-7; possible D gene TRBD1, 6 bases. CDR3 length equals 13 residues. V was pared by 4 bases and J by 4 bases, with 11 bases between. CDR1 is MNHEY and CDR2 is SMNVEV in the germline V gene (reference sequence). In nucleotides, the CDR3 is TGTGCCAGCAGTTATGGACAGCCATACGAGCAGTACTTC. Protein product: CASSYGQPYEQYF.

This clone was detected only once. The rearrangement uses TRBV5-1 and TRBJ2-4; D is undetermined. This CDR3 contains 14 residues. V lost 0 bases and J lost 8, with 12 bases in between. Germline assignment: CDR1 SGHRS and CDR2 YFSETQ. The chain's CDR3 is CASSLGAHTDIQYF. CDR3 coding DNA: TGCGCCAGCAGCTTGGGGGCGCATACGGACATTCAGTACTTC.

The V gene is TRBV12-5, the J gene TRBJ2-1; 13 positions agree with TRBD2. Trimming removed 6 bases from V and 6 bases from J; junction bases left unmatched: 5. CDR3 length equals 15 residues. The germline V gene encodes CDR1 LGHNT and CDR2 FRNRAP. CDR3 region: CASGRTSGRANEQFF. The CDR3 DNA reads TGTGCTAGTGGCCGAACTAGCGGGAGGGCCAATGAGCAGTTCTTC.

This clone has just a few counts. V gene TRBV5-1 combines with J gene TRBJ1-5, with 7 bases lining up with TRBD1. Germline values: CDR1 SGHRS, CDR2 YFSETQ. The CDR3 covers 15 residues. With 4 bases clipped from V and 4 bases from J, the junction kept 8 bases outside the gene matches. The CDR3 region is CASSPRTGENQPQHF. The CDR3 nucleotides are TGCGCCAGCAGCCCACGTACAGGGGAGAATCAGCCCCAGCATTTT.

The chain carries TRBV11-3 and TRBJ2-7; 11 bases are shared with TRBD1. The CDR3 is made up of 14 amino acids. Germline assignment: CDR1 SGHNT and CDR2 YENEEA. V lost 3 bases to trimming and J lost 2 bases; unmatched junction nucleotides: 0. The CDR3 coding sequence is TGTGCCAGCAGCTTGGGACAGGGGGCCTACGAGCAGTACTTC. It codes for CASSLGQGAYEQYF.

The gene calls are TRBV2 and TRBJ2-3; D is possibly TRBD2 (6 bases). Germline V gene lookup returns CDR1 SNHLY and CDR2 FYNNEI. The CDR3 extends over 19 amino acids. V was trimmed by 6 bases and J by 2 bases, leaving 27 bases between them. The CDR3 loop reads CASSPSGGSGFILTDTQYF. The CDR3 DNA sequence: TGTGCCAGCAGCCCTTCCGGGGGTAGCGGATTTATTCTCACAGATACGCAGTATTTT. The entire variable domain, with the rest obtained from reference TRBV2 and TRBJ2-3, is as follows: EPEVTQTPSHQVTQMGQEVILRCVPISNHLYFYWYRQILGQKVEFLVSFYNNEISEKSEIFDDQFSVERPDGSNFTLKIRSTKLEDSAMYFCASSPSGGSGFILTDTQYFGPGTRLTVL.

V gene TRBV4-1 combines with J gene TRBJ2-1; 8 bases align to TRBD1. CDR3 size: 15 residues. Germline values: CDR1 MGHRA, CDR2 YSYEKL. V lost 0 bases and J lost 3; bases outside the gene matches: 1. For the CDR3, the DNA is TGCGCCAGCAGCCAAGATGGGACAGGCTACAATGAGCAGTTCTTC. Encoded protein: CASSQDGTGYNEQFF.

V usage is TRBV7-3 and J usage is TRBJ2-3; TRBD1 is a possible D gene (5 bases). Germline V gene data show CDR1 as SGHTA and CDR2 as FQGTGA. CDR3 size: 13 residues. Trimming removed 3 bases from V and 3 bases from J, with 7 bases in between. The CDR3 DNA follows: TGTGCCAGCAGCTTCCCAGGGACAGATACGCAGTATTTT. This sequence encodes CASSFPGTDTQYF.